A single sample is the source of the 32 T cell receptor beta chains below, sequenced in a study of blood T cells in healthy people across ages. Using a J-beta primer mix together with a sample-barcoded 5' primer, a second PCR was run for about 6 to 12 cycles. TCRdb processed the 5' RACE reads anew with MiXCR; each CDR3 protein has one entry. The table has 1,800,000 or so distinct CDR3 sequences, about 39% seen once. Sequencing input: blood. The receptor source for this set is a human donor in good health.

Only a few counts were recorded for this clonotype. The chain has TRBV29-1 and TRBJ2-3, with a possible D match to TRBD1 (6 bases). The CDR3 spans 13 residues. V lost 5 bases and J 2 bases, leaving 11 bases between the germline ends. Germline CDR1 is SQVTM and CDR2 is ANQGSEA. The CDR3 DNA is TGCAGCGTTCGACAGGTGATCACAGATACGCAGTATTTT. This sequence encodes CSVRQVITDTQYF.

This clonotype was found a few times. V gene TRBV9 combines with J gene TRBJ1-2; D unclear. This CDR3 spans 12 amino acids. Germline CDR1 SGDLS, CDR2 YYNGEE. V was trimmed by 2 bases and J by 5 bases, leaving 7 bases between them. Written as DNA, the CDR3 is TGTGCCAGCAGCGTGTCAGCATATGGCTACACCTTC. As protein: CASSVSAYGYTF.

On this clonotype: At one of its ends the junction is not consistent with the germline gene, which may arise from a read error. The V and J genes are TRBV12-3 or TRBV12-4 and TRBJ2-5; D is ambiguous. CDR3 length equals 11 residues. CDR3 sequence: CANSLSETQYF. CDR3 nucleotides: TGTGCCAACAGTTTATCGGAGACCCAGTACTTC.

This chain uses TRBV12-3 or TRBV12-4 with TRBJ2-7, with D perhaps matching TRBD1 (6 bases). Trimming shortened V by 4 bases and J by 2 bases, and 15 bases separated the two germline ends. This CDR3 spans 15 amino acids. The CDR3 reads CASSWETGPAYEQYF. CDR3 bases: TGTGCCAGCAGTTGGGAGACAGGACCAGCCTACGAGCAGTACTTC.

The rearrangement links TRBV4-2 to TRBJ1-5; D not resolved. Looked up from germline, CDR1 is LGHNA and CDR2 is YNFKEQ. This CDR3 spans 15 amino acids. Between the trimmed V and J ends, which lost 2 bases and 4 bases, there was a span of 12 bases. The DNA of the CDR3 is TGTGCCAGCAGCCAACCAGAGACTTTAAATCAGCCCCAGCATTTT. Protein product: CASSQPETLNQPQHF.

The rearrangement uses TRBV28 and TRBJ1-5; possibly TRBD1 for D (5 bases). From germline, CDR1 is MDHEN and CDR2 SYDVKM. The CDR3 loop spans 14 amino acids. The germline V and J ends were trimmed by 3 bases and 4 bases, with 10 bases remaining between them. This CDR3 is CASSFERGNQPQHF. The CDR3 coding sequence is TGTGCCAGCAGTTTTGAAAGGGGAAATCAGCCCCAGCATTTT. The whole variable domain, filled in from reference TRBV28 and TRBJ1-5, reads DVKVTQSSRYLVKRTGEKVFLECVQDMDHENMFWYRQDPGLGLRLIYFSYDVKMKEKGDIPEGYSVSREKKERFSLILESASTNQTSMYLCASSFERGNQPQHFGDGTRLSIL.

The rearrangement uses TRBV6-5 and TRBJ2-7; D might be TRBD1 (6 bases). Trimming took off 7 bases at V and 4 bases at J, with 17 bases between the two ends. The CDR3 is made up of 14 amino acids. Germline values: CDR1 MNHEY, CDR2 SVGAGI. The CDR3 here is CASTQGTPSYEQYF. CDR3 nucleotides: TGTGCCAGCACTCAGGGGACACCAAGTTACGAGCAGTACTTC.

This clonotype has ten or more counts. The junction and the germline gene differ at one end; a read error may be behind it. The DNA of the CDR3 is TGTGCCAGCAGCTACTGGAGGGAGACCCAGTACTTC. Translated: CASSYWRETQYF. The rearrangement joins TRBV6-2 or TRBV6-3 to TRBJ2-5; possible D gene TRBD2, 5 bases. Germline V CDR1 and CDR2: MNHEY, SVGEGT. CDR3 length: 12 amino acids.

V and J are TRBV6-2 or TRBV6-3 and TRBJ2-6; D is undetermined. Trimming left V 10 bases short and J 1 base short, with 8 bases between. This CDR3 spans 13 amino acids. Germline V gene data show CDR1 as MNHEY and CDR2 as SVGEGT. CDR3 residues: CATVISGANVLTF. CDR3 bases: TGTGCCACCGTAATATCTGGGGCCAACGTCCTGACTTTC.

This chain connects TRBV20-1 to TRBJ2-2; D possibly corresponds to TRBD2 (5 bases). In germline, CDR1 is DFQATT, CDR2 SNEGSKA (reference sequence). The CDR3 sequence is 15 residues long. V shed 3 bases and J shed 4 bases, with 15 bases lying between them. Here the CDR3 DNA reads TGCAGTGCTAGCGACTTGGATGGGAGCACCGGGGAGCTGTTTTTT. Translating gives CSASDLDGSTGELFF.

This clonotype was observed a handful of times. The chain carries TRBV11-2 and TRBJ2-1; 10 bases line up with TRBD2. V was clipped by 1 base and J by 6 bases; unmatched bases: 6. Germline CDR1 and CDR2: SGHAT and FQNNGV. CDR3 length equals 16 residues. DNA for the CDR3: TGTGCCAGCAGCTTAGGGTCTAGCGGGGGTTTCAATGAGCAGTTCTTC. This sequence encodes CASSLGSSGGFNEQFF.

This chain joins TRBV7-9 and TRBJ2-3, with D tentatively TRBD1 (5 bases). Trimming took 4 bases from V and 8 from J, leaving 16 bases between them. Germline V gene sequence: CDR1 SEHNR, CDR2 FQNEAQ (reference sequence). This CDR3 has 14 amino acids. The CDR3 DNA reads TGTGCCAGCAGCTCGAGCCAGGGTGTGGGTACGCAGTATTTT. The encoded protein is CASSSSQGVGTQYF.

This chain joins TRBV28 and TRBJ2-1; 11 bases are shared with TRBD1. The J call may be in error: the DNA end matches TRBJ2-7 better. CDR3 length: 15 amino acids. Germline values: CDR1 MDHEN, CDR2 SYDVKM. For the CDR3, the DNA is TGTGCCAGCAGCCAAGTTGGGACAGGGGGAGTCGAGCAGTACTTC. Translation: CASSQVGTGGVEQYF.

Only one count was recorded for this clonotype. The chain uses TRBV14 and TRBJ1-1; 7 bases line up with TRBD1. CDR1 and CDR2 (germline): SGHDN, FVKESK. The CDR3 has 20 residues. V shed 5 bases and J 2 bases; nucleotides not matched to a gene: 23. Here the CDR3 DNA reads TGTGCCAGCAGCTACAGCAGGGGGGGTATCCGGAGGGGTCGTAACACTGAAGCTTTCTTT. Protein sequence: CASSYSRGGIRRGRNTEAFF.

The chain couples TRBV7-2 to TRBJ1-2; 8 bases are shared with TRBD1. This CDR3 spans 16 amino acids. V lost 2 bases and J lost 1; bases outside the gene matches: 6. CDR1 is SGHTA and CDR2 is FQGNSA in the germline V gene. CDR3 residues: CASSLISGQVNYGYTF. In DNA, the CDR3 is TGTGCCAGCAGCTTAATCTCGGGACAGGTTAACTATGGCTACACCTTC.

Worth noting for this clonotype: The germline gene is not matched at one end of the junction; a read error may be the cause. The chain couples TRBV6-1 to TRBJ2-7, with D possibly being TRBD1 (6 bases). CDR3 length: 12 residues. CDR1 and CDR2 from the germline V gene are MNHNS and SASEGT. The CDR3 sequence is CASNRDGGTQYF. DNA for the CDR3: TGTGCCAGCAACAGGGACGGTGGGACCCAGTACTTT.

The V gene is TRBV6-5, the J gene TRBJ2-7; TRBD1 aligns across 8 bases. The CDR3 has 16 amino acids. Looked up from germline, CDR1 is MNHEY and CDR2 is SVGAGI. With V trimmed by 0 bases and J by 3 bases, 7 bases remained unmatched. CDR3: CASSYSTGEGVYEQYF. The CDR3 nucleotides are TGTGCCAGCAGTTACTCGACAGGGGAAGGTGTCTACGAGCAGTACTTC.

In its sample, this clonotype was seen a few times. V gene TRBV28 combines with J gene TRBJ2-4, with a possible D match to TRBD2 (6 bases). Per germline, CDR1 MDHEN and CDR2 SYDVKM. Trimming removed 10 bases from V and 13 bases from J, with 14 bases in between. The CDR3 covers 10 residues. In DNA form, the CDR3 reads TGTGCCACCTCGGGGGTAGAGCAGTACTTC. Its translation: CATSGVEQYF.

This clonotype turned up a few times. V usage is TRBV29-1 and J usage is TRBJ2-1; 8 nucleotides align to TRBD1. The trim removed 6 bases at V and 6 bases at J, leaving 13 bases unmatched. The CDR3 has 15 amino acids. CDR1 and CDR2 from the germline V gene are SQVTM and ANQGSEA. DNA of the CDR3: TGCAGCGTCATGGTATGGGGACAGGTCTCCAATGAGCAGTTCTTC. This codes for CSVMVWGQVSNEQFF.

The chain combines TRBV6-2 or TRBV6-3 with TRBJ1-1; the D gene is possibly TRBD1 (5 bases). There are 16 residues in the CDR3. Germline CDR1 MNHEY, CDR2 SVGEGT. V was shortened by 6 bases and J by 5 bases, with 22 bases between the two germline ends. The CDR3 is CASRSSLQGVRTEAFF. The CDR3 DNA is TGTGCCAGCAGATCAAGCCTCCAGGGCGTGAGGACTGAAGCTTTCTTT.

CDR3 sequence: CASSPAMVDTQYF. The CDR3 DNA follows: TGCGCCAGCAGCCCCGCGATGGTAGATACGCAGTATTTT. The chain joins TRBV5-1 to TRBJ2-3; D gene unclear. With 4 bases removed from V and 5 bases from J, the gap between germline ends came to 11 bases. This CDR3 is built from 13 residues. Germline CDR1 reads SGHRS; CDR2 reads YFSETQ.

The chain joins TRBV12-1 to TRBJ2-3; TRBD1 is the table's D call, not checked against the DNA. TRBV12-1 counts as a pseudogene. The CDR3 is made up of 13 amino acids. The CDR3 loop is CASSFAGGGTQYF. CDR3 DNA sequence: TGTGCCAGCAGTTTTGCCGGTGGGGGTACGCAGTATTTT.

V is TRBV9 and J is TRBJ2-2; D uncertain. Per the germline V gene, CDR1 is SGDLS and CDR2 is YYNGEE. V lost 3 bases and J lost 0, with 6 bases in between. The CDR3 length is 14 residues. The CDR3 is CASSGRTNTGELFF. CDR3 DNA: TGTGCCAGCAGCGGCCGTACGAACACCGGGGAGCTGTTTTTT.

This clonotype has a single count. The chain employs TRBV5-1 and TRBJ2-7; D unclear. CDR3 length: 16 amino acids. Germline assignment: CDR1 SGHRS and CDR2 YFSETQ. V lost 0 bases and J lost 0, with 13 bases in between. CDR3 sequence reads: CASSLGRTASSYEQYF. DNA for the CDR3: TGCGCCAGCAGCTTGGGGCGGACGGCGAGCTCCTACGAGCAGTACTTC. Filled out from reference TRBV5-1 and TRBJ2-7, the complete variable domain reads KAGVTQTPRYLIKTRGQQVTLSCSPISGHRSVSWYQQTPGQGLQFLFEYFSETQRNKGNFPGRFSGRQFSNSRSEMNVSTLELGDSALYLCASSLGRTASSYEQYFGPGTRLTVT.

In this sample, this clonotype turned up a few times. V is TRBV6-6 and J is TRBJ2-7; the match to TRBD1 covers 7 bases. The length of the CDR3 is 15 residues. V dropped 6 bases and J dropped 5; count of bases not matched to a gene: 13. Per germline, CDR1 MNHNY and CDR2 SVGAGI (reference sequence). In DNA form, the CDR3 reads TGTGCCAGCAGCAGGGACAGCCTAAGGATTGACGAGCAGTACTTC. Protein sequence: CASSRDSLRIDEQYF.

This clonotype was found a few times. The chain couples TRBV7-2 to TRBJ2-7; 7 bases match TRBD1. Trimming took 6 bases from V and 6 from J; bases not matched to a gene: 8. In germline, CDR1 is SGHTA, CDR2 FQGNSA. The CDR3 loop spans 13 amino acids. The CDR3 sequence is CASSSDRNREQYF. As DNA, the CDR3 is TGTGCCAGCAGTTCGGACAGGAATCGCGAGCAGTACTTC.

CDR3 sequence reads: CATSRDRGGFYEQYF. For the CDR3, the DNA is TGTGCCACCAGCAGAGATAGGGGGGGATTCTACGAGCAGTACTTC. The chain links TRBV15 to TRBJ2-7; a weak D match, TRBD2 (7 bases). Germline CDR1 LNHNV, CDR2 YYDKDF (reference sequence). The CDR3 is 15 amino acids. The V gene lost 0 bases and the J gene lost 3 bases, with 12 bases spanning the gap.

This rearrangement joins TRBV7-9 to TRBJ1-2; D call uncertain. CDR1 is SEHNR and CDR2 is FQNEAQ in the germline V gene (reference sequence). CDR3 length equals 14 residues. V was trimmed by 5 bases and J by 0 bases, leaving 10 bases between them. The CDR3 nucleotides are TGTGCCAGCAGCGTGAACTTGGCTAACTATGGCTACACCTTC. Translated: CASSVNLANYGYTF. The full variable domain, its missing parts supplied by reference TRBV7-9 and TRBJ1-2, is DTGVSQNPRHKITKRGQNVTFRCDPISEHNRLYWYRQTLGQGPEFLTYFQNEAQLEKSRLLSDRFSAERPKGSFSTLEIQRTEQGDSAMYLCASSVNLANYGYTFGSGTRLTVV.

The V and J genes are TRBV27 and TRBJ2-4; 9 bases are shared with TRBD1. Matching the DNA end better, TRBJ2-7 makes the J call doubtful. This CDR3 region has 14 residues. The germline V gene has CDR1 MNHEY and CDR2 SMNVEV (reference sequence). This CDR3 reads CASSPTGGFNEQYF. The CDR3 DNA reads TGTGCCAGCAGTCCAACAGGGGGCTTCAACGAGCAGTACTTC.

This clonotype was counted only a few times. The V gene is TRBV10-3, the J gene TRBJ2-5; D is possibly TRBD1 (6 bases). In germline, CDR1 is ENHRY, CDR2 SYGVKD. V lost 2 bases to trimming and J lost 4 bases, with 17 bases between them. This CDR3 is 16 amino acids long. CDR3: CAISEPGQQDAETQYF. The CDR3 nucleotides are TGTGCCATCAGTGAGCCGGGACAACAAGACGCAGAGACCCAGTACTTC.

The CDR3 region is CASSTERVFSRNEQFF. CDR3 coding DNA: TGTGCCAGCTCAACCGAAAGGGTGTTTTCTAGGAATGAGCAGTTCTTC. The rearrangement links TRBV18 to TRBJ2-1; the D is unclear. The length of the CDR3 is 16 residues. Deletions cut 5 bases from V and 7 bases from J, with 21 bases between. Germline assignment: CDR1 KGHSH and CDR2 LQKENI.

This chain uses TRBV7-9 with TRBJ1-1; D remains unclear. Between the trimmed V and J ends, which lost 2 bases and 2 bases, there was a span of 6 bases. This CDR3 is 13 amino acids long. Germline CDR1 and CDR2: SEHNR and FQNEAQ (reference sequence). CDR3 in amino acids: CASSLSDNTEAFF. For the CDR3, the DNA is TGTGCCAGCAGCTTATCTGATAACACTGAAGCTTTCTTT.